These 12 T cell receptor beta chains originate from one sample sequenced in a study of blood T cell repertoires in COVID-19. This table comes from immunoSEQ multiplex PCR, and its TCRdb copy is limited to in-frame clones, with some not included. The sample includes roughly 150,000 clones, around 80% seen only once; the top ten take 1.6%. Sample: PBMCs or T cells enriched from blood (not recorded which). These receptors were taken from a woman between 18 and 29 years old who had been exposed to COVID-19.

CDR3 loop: CASSGQGLHEQYF. In DNA, the CDR3 is TGTGCCAGCAGCGGTCAGGGTCTGCACGAGCAGTACTTC. This chain connects TRBV2 to TRBJ2-7; maybe TRBD1 (5 bases). V lost 6 bases to trimming and J lost 5 bases, with 14 bases between them. CDR1 and CDR2 (germline): SNHLY, FYNNEI. This CDR3 region has 13 residues.

CDR3 residues: CASSQDLEGFGYNEQFF. CDR3 nucleotide sequence: TGTGCCAGCAGCCAAGATCTGGAGGGTTTTGGGTACAATGAGCAGTTCTTC. V and J are TRBV4-2 and TRBJ2-1; a possible D gene is TRBD2 (6 bases). The CDR3 runs to 17 residues. The germline V gene has CDR1 LGHNA and CDR2 YNFKEQ. With 0 bases removed from V and 4 bases from J, the gap between germline ends came to 16 bases.

This chain joins TRBV2 and TRBJ1-5; D unclear. This CDR3 is 14 amino acids long. V lost 7 bases and J 2 bases, leaving 12 bases between the germline ends. Germline V gene lookup returns CDR1 SNHLY and CDR2 FYNNEI. The chain's CDR3 is CASKAGIGNQPQHF. The CDR3 nucleotides are TGTGCCAGCAAAGCGGGGATAGGCAATCAGCCCCAGCATTTT.

This rearrangement joins TRBV28 to TRBJ1-1; D is perhaps TRBD1 (5 bases). V was cut by 10 bases and J by 7 bases, with 16 bases left in between. Germline values: CDR1 MDHEN, CDR2 SYDVKM. This CDR3 is built from 12 residues. The CDR3 loop reads CATTDSRLEAFF. In DNA, the CDR3 is TGTGCCACCACCGACAGCCGCCTTGAAGCTTTCTTT.

This clone was observed a handful of times. The chain couples TRBV6-5 to TRBJ1-3; 7 bases fit TRBD1. The CDR3 contains 14 residues. Germline loops: CDR1 MNHEY, CDR2 SVGAGI. J was trimmed by 4 bases and V by 1 base; bases with no gene match: 1. DNA for the CDR3: TGTGCCAGCAGTTACTTCAGGGGGGGAAACACCATATATTTT. As protein: CASSYFRGGNTIYF.

The chain is built from TRBV15 and TRBJ2-2; D possibly corresponds to TRBD2 (6 bases). The CDR3 contains 14 residues. The germline V and J ends were trimmed by 7 bases and 3 bases, with 12 bases remaining between them. From germline, CDR1 is LNHNV and CDR2 YYDKDF (reference sequence). CDR3 coding DNA: TGTGCCACCACCCTCTCGGGGGACACCGGGGAGCTGTTTTTT. Protein product: CATTLSGDTGELFF.

This clone was detected only once. The rearrangement links TRBV28 to TRBJ2-7; 7 positions agree with TRBD2. The CDR3 totals 14 residues. In germline, CDR1 is MDHEN, CDR2 SYDVKM. V lost 4 bases and J lost 0; bases outside the gene matches: 3. CDR3 region: CASSSGGHSYEQYF. The DNA for the CDR3 is TGTGCCAGCAGTTCGGGAGGACACTCCTACGAGCAGTACTTC. The full variable domain, completed using reference TRBV28 and TRBJ2-7, is DVKVTQSSRYLVKRTGEKVFLECVQDMDHENMFWYRQDPGLGLRLIYFSYDVKMKEKGDIPEGYSVSREKKERFSLILESASTNQTSMYLCASSSGGHSYEQYFGPGTRLTVT.

The chain recombines TRBV19 with TRBJ1-1, with D possibly matching TRBD1 (5 bases). Deletions cut 3 bases from V and 3 bases from J, with 8 bases between. Germline V lookup: CDR1 LNHDA, CDR2 SQIVND (reference sequence). This CDR3 has 13 amino acids. The CDR3 protein is CASSITGDTEAFF. The CDR3 nucleotides are TGTGCCAGTAGTATTACAGGCGACACTGAAGCTTTCTTT. Together with reference TRBV19 and TRBJ1-1, the CDR3 gives the full variable domain: DGGITQSPKYLFRKEGQNVTLSCEQNLNHDAMYWYRQDPGQGLRLIYYSQIVNDFQKGDIAEGYSVSREKKESFPLTVTSAQKNPTAFYLCASSITGDTEAFFGQGTRLTVV.

V gene TRBV10-2 combines with J gene TRBJ1-3; TRBD1 aligns across 7 bases. Trimming took 7 bases from V and 9 from J; bases not matched to a gene: 9. This CDR3 region has 13 residues. The germline V gene encodes CDR1 WSHSY and CDR2 SAAADI. The CDR3 DNA sequence: TGCGCCAGCAAGGTCAGGGGGAGAGGCACCATATATTTT. As protein: CASKVRGRGTIYF.

Regarding this clone: Other DNA sequences from this sample encode an identical CDR3 as well. The genes are TRBV19 and TRBJ1-5, with D perhaps TRBD1 (5 bases). This CDR3 is built from 15 residues. Trimming left V 5 bases short and J 0 bases short, with 11 bases between. CDR1 and CDR2 (germline): LNHDA, SQIVND (reference sequence). In DNA, the CDR3 is TGTGCCAGTAGTCCCAGGGTATATAGCAATCAGCCCCAGCATTTT. Encoded protein: CASSPRVYSNQPQHF.

This chain links TRBV13 with TRBJ2-1, with D perhaps TRBD2 (5 bases). The CDR3 runs to 13 residues. Trimming removed 6 bases from V and 7 bases from J, with 13 bases in between. Germline CDR1 reads PRHDT; CDR2 reads FYEKMQ (reference sequence). CDR3 in amino acids: CASSPRGGNEQFF. In DNA form, the CDR3 reads TGTGCCAGCAGTCCACGTGGCGGGAATGAGCAGTTCTTC. The whole variable domain, remainder taken from reference TRBV13 and TRBJ2-1, is AAGVIQSPRHLIKEKRETATLKCYPIPRHDTVYWYQQGPGQDPQFLISFYEKMQSDKGSIPDRFSAQQFSDYHSELNMSSLELGDSALYFCASSPRGGNEQFFGPGTRLTVL.

The chain uses TRBV6-5 and TRBJ1-2, with a possible D match to TRBD1 (5 bases). This CDR3 spans 14 amino acids. Germline CDR1 reads MNHEY; CDR2 reads SVGAGI. Trimming took off 4 bases at V and 2 bases at J, with 11 bases between the two ends. The CDR3 bases are TGTGCCAGCAGTTTACCACAGGCGAACTATGGCTACACCTTC. Translation: CASSLPQANYGYTF.